This TCR beta chain was sequenced for a study of OX40 agonist ivuxolimab in advanced cancers. Turning to the study itself: In this cohort, patients received ivuxolimab, an agonistic anti-OX40 (CD134) antibody. Aged roughly 23 to 90 with a mean of around 60 years, they were 82.7% male.

This CDR3 has 14 residues. J lost 4 bases, V lost 5 bases, and 6 bases had no gene match. The germline V gene has CDR1 SGHVS and CDR2 FQNEAQ. Patients were excluded for autoimmune disease history or systemic immunosuppression. Using immunoSEQ multiplex PCR, the repertoire was profiled, and TCRdb retains in-frame clones only, with some absent. The data show some 51,000 clones, around 85% seen once. Sequenced material: CD4+ or CD8+ T cells sorted from blood, taken in a trial of the OX40 agonist ivuxolimab. The chain uses TRBV7-8 and TRBJ1-1; TRBD1 matches at 8 bases. This sequence originates from an adult with an advanced solid tumor such as melanoma, head and neck, liver or kidney cancer. CDR3 in amino acids: CASSPGQASTEAFF. The CDR3 DNA sequence: TGTGCCAGCAGCCCGGGACAGGCTTCCACTGAAGCTTTCTTT.